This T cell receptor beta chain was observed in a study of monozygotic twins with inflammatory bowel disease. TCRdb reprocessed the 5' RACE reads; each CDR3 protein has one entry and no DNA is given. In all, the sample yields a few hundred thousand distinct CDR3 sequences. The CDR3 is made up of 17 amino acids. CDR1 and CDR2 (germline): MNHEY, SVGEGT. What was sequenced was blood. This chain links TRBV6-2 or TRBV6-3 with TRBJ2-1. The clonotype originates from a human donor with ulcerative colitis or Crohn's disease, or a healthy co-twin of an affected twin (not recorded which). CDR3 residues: CASSLGVAASSYNEQFF.